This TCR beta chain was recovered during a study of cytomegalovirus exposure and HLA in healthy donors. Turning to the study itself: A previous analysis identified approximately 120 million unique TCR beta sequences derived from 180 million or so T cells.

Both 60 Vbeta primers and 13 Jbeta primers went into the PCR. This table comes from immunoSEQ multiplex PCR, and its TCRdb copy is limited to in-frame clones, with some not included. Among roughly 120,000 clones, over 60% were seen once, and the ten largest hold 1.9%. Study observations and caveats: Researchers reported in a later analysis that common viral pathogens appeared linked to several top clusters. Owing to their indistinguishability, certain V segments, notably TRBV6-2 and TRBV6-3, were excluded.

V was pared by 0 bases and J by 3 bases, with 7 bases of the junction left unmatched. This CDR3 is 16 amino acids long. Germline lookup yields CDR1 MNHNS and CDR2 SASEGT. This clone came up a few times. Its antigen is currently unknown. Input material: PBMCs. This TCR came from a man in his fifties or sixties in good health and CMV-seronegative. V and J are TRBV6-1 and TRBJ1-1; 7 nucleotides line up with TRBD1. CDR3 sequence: CASSEALGQGDTEAFF. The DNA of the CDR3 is TGTGCCAGCAGTGAAGCGCTTGGGCAGGGGGACACTGAAGCTTTCTTT.